This is a list of T cell receptor beta chains from one sample in a study of T cell clonotyping in hematopoietic cell transplantation. The method was immunoSEQ multiplex PCR; TCRdb's version includes in-frame clones alone and lacks a portion of them. The sample lists more than 3,500 clones; 55% to 75% were seen once. The specimen was PBMCs, collected 100 days after allogeneic stem cell transplant. The source of these receptors is a male patient aged 60-70 years who had an allogeneic stem cell transplant, so the T cells may come from the graft donor. Some clones in this sample may be carry-over from other donors' samples. CDR3s include the opening cysteine and the closing phenylalanine or tryptophan. A D gene is named only where the DNA matches it firmly. Expanded clones get a size class; other rows say once, few or many, or leave the size out.

few	11	TRBV6-5	.	TRBJ2-2	TGTGCCAGCAGGAATGGTCGGGAGCTGTTTTTT	CASRNGRELFF
few	13	TRBV5-4	.	TRBJ2-2	TGTGCCAGCAGACCAGACTACAGCGGGGAGCTGTTTTTT	CASRPDYSGELFF
.	15	TRBV4-2	.	TRBJ1-5	TGTGCCAGCAGCCAGAGTGAGGGGCTCGCTCAGCCCCAGCATTTT	CASSQSEGLAQPQHF
.	12	TRBV19	.	TRBJ1-1	TGTGCCAGTAGCCAACAGGGAATTGAAGCTTTCTTT	CASSQQGIEAFF
.	15	TRBV9	TRBD2	TRBJ2-7	TGTGCCAGCAGCCCCGATAGCGGGACCAGCTACGAGCAGTACTTC	CASSPDSGTSYEQYF
.	14	TRBV4-1	.	TRBJ2-7	TGCGCCAGCAGCCTTGACCGGACAGCTTACGAGCAGTACTTC	CASSLDRTAYEQYF
.	12	TRBV30	.	TRBJ1-5	TGTGCCTGGAGTGTTCTTCACCAGCCCCAGCATTTT	CAWSVLHQPQHF
.	18	TRBV4-2	TRBD2	TRBJ2-3	TGTGCCAGCAGCCAAGACCCGACTAGCGGGGGGGTCCCAGATACGCAGTATTTT	CASSQDPTSGGVPDTQYF
.	14	TRBV6-1	.	TRBJ1-1	TGTGCCAGCAGTGAAGGAAGCTGGGACACTGAAGCTTTCTTT	CASSEGSWDTEAFF
.	15	TRBV7-9	.	TRBJ2-3	TGTGCCAGCAGCTTCGGTCAGGGTATGGCAGATACGCAGTATTTT	CASSFGQGMADTQYF
.	14	TRBV7-2	.	TRBJ1-5	TGTGCCAGCAGCCTAGGGGCGGTCAATCAGCCCCAGCATTTT	CASSLGAVNQPQHF
.	12	TRBV14	.	TRBJ1-2	TGTGCCAGCAGCCAAAGGACGTATGGCTACACCTTC	CASSQRTYGYTF
.	15	TRBV15	TRBD1	TRBJ1-2	TGTGCCACCAGCAGAGAGCAGGGGGCTGTCTATGGCTACACCTTC	CATSREQGAVYGYTF
.	15	TRBV10-1	.	TRBJ2-3	TGCGCCAGCAGTGAGGGACGGCAGCGCACAGATACGCAGTATTTT	CASSEGRQRTDTQYF
.	14	TRBV7-2	.	TRBJ2-7	TGTGCCAGCAGCTTCGGAGGCTCAACCTACGAGCAGTACTTC	CASSFGGSTYEQYF
.	16	TRBV5-4	.	TRBJ1-2	TGTGCCAGCAGCTTTCGCCGGAGCCTAAGTTACTATGGCTACACCTTC	CASSFRRSLSYYGYTF